Below, 19 T cell receptor beta chains from the same sample are listed, as sequenced in a study of OX40 agonist ivuxolimab in advanced cancers. Sequencing was performed with immunoSEQ multiplex PCR; in TCRdb, only in-frame clones are kept and a portion is missing. The sample has roughly 56,000 clones, 80% to 90% seen once. The specimen was CD4+ or CD8+ T cells sorted from blood, collected in a trial of the OX40 agonist ivuxolimab. These TCRs come from an adult with an advanced solid tumor such as melanoma, head and neck, liver or kidney cancer.

The gene calls are TRBV9 and TRBJ2-7; 10 positions match TRBD2. The CDR3 consists of 15 residues. J was trimmed by 0 bases and V by 2 bases; bases with no gene match: 2. CDR1 is SGDLS and CDR2 is YYNGEE in the germline V gene. The CDR3 sequence is CASSVSSGSSYEQYF. The CDR3 nucleotides read TGTGCCAGCAGCGTTTCTAGCGGGAGCTCCTACGAGCAGTACTTC.

V is TRBV9 and J is TRBJ1-2; possibly TRBD1 for D (6 bases). This CDR3 comprises 15 residues. Germline V CDR1 and CDR2: SGDLS, YYNGEE. V lost 4 bases and J lost 0, with 13 bases in between. CDR3 coding DNA: TGTGCCAGCAGCCTAGGACAGCATCCTAACTATGGCTACACCTTC. This translates into CASSLGQHPNYGYTF.

The chain is built from TRBV7-2 and TRBJ2-5, with TRBD1 identical over 8 bases. CDR3 length equals 13 residues. The V gene's germline CDR1 is SGHTA and CDR2 FQGNSA. After removal of 5 bases from V and 7 bases from J, the junction contained 6 bases not matched to a gene. CDR3: CASSPGTGGTQYF. Here the CDR3 DNA reads TGTGCCAGCAGCCCAGGGACAGGAGGGACCCAGTACTTC.

The rearrangement joins TRBV6-1 to TRBJ1-6; D gene unclear. CDR1 is MNHNS and CDR2 is SASEGT in the germline V gene. CDR3 length equals 18 residues. V lost 1 base, J lost 0 bases, and 13 bases lay in between. The DNA for the CDR3 is TGTGCCAGCAGTGAAGTGGTGGCAGATAGCTCCTATAATTCACCCCTCCACTTT. Translating it yields CASSEVVADSSYNSPLHF.

This clone was seen a handful of times. The rearrangement joins TRBV4-1 to TRBJ1-2; D not resolved. Trimming stripped 0 bases from V and 2 bases from J, with 22 bases between. CDR1 is MGHRA, CDR2 YSYEKL, per germline. This CDR3 spans 19 amino acids. In nucleotides, the CDR3 is TGCGCCAGCAGCCAAGAAGGTTTCCTAGGGCCCCGGCGGAACTATGGCTACACCTTC. Translated: CASSQEGFLGPRRNYGYTF.

This rearrangement joins TRBV28 to TRBJ2-1; D perhaps matches TRBD1 (5 bases). Trimming cost V 2 bases and J 0 bases, with 11 bases left between them. The germline gives CDR1 MDHEN, CDR2 SYDVKM. CDR3 length: 16 amino acids. DNA of the CDR3: TGTGCCAGCAGTTTAAGGGGCGGTCGCTCCTACAATGAGCAGTTCTTC. This codes for CASSLRGGRSYNEQFF.

Written as DNA, the CDR3 is TGTGCCAGCAGCCAAGATAGCGGGGTAGCCAAAAACATTCAGTACTTC. Protein sequence: CASSQDSGVAKNIQYF. V gene TRBV4-2 combines with J gene TRBJ2-4, with 8 nucleotides matching TRBD2. V lost 0 bases, J lost 0 bases, and 1 base stayed unmatched. The CDR3 is made up of 16 amino acids. Germline assignment: CDR1 LGHNA and CDR2 YNFKEQ.

In DNA form, the CDR3 reads TGTGCCAGCAGCCCCGGGACAGCCTACGAGCAGTACTTC. It specifies CASSPGTAYEQYF. The chain employs TRBV5-6 and TRBJ2-7; 7 bases map to TRBD1. V dropped 4 bases and J dropped 2; count of bases not matched to a gene: 3. The germline CDR1 and CDR2 sequences are SGHDT and YYEEEE. The CDR3 runs 13 residues.

J is TRBJ2-2 and V is TRBV28, with 9 bases matching TRBD2. The germline V gene has CDR1 MDHEN and CDR2 SYDVKM. The CDR3 runs 17 residues. V shed 0 bases, J shed 4 bases, and the junction held 6 bases outside the gene matches. The CDR3 loop reads CASSLWSSGTSTGELFF. DNA of the CDR3: TGTGCCAGCAGTTTATGGTCTAGCGGGACAAGCACCGGGGAGCTGTTTTTT.

The chain joins TRBV6-1 to TRBJ1-4, with TRBD1 as a possible D gene (6 bases). The ends were cut back, 7 bases at V and 4 bases at J, with 10 bases in the middle. The CDR3 is made up of 13 amino acids. Germline assignment: CDR1 MNHNS and CDR2 SASEGT. The CDR3 region is CASKRDNNEKLFF. CDR3 bases: TGTGCCAGCAAACGGGACAATAATGAAAAACTGTTTTTT.

The J gene is TRBJ2-3, the V gene TRBV7-9; 11 bases align to TRBD2. The ends lost 4 bases at V and 4 bases at J; junction bases unmatched: 7. This CDR3 is built from 16 residues. Germline V gene sequence: CDR1 SEHNR, CDR2 FQNEAQ (reference sequence). The CDR3 nucleotides are TGTGCCAGCAGCTATATAGCGGGGGGGCTGGCAGATACGCAGTATTTT. This translates into CASSYIAGGLADTQYF.

This chain links TRBV2 with TRBJ2-6, with D tentatively TRBD2 (5 bases). The length of the CDR3 is 14 residues. Per germline, CDR1 SNHLY and CDR2 FYNNEI. Trimming pared 5 bases from V and 2 bases from J, leaving 7 bases between. This chain's CDR3 is CASSLEAGANVLTF. CDR3 nucleotide sequence: TGTGCCAGCAGTCTGGAGGCTGGGGCCAACGTCCTGACTTTC.

The V and J genes are TRBV5-6 and TRBJ2-3; the match to TRBD2 covers 7 bases. The germline gives CDR1 SGHDT, CDR2 YYEEEE. The CDR3 length is 16 residues. V gave up 0 bases and J gave up 5 bases; unmatched junction bases: 9. CDR3 in DNA: TGTGCCAGCAGCTTGGATTTAGCGGGTGGTGGAGATACGCAGTATTTT. Translation gives CASSLDLAGGGDTQYF.

The CDR3 here is CASSPPGRSEQFF. The CDR3 DNA reads as TGTGCCAGCTCACCCCCGGGGAGGAGTGAGCAGTTCTTC. The V and J genes are TRBV18 and TRBJ2-1; D is perhaps TRBD2 (6 bases). Trimming shortened V by 3 bases and J by 9 bases, and 12 bases separated the two germline ends. Germline V gene lookup returns CDR1 KGHSH and CDR2 LQKENI. This CDR3 region has 13 residues.

The chain is built from TRBV19 and TRBJ1-1; a weak D match, TRBD1 (6 bases). Trimming cost V 8 bases and J 0 bases, with 10 bases left between them. CDR3 length: 13 residues. Germline V gene sequence: CDR1 LNHDA, CDR2 SQIVND (reference sequence). Here the CDR3 reads CASQGQLNTEAFF. CDR3 in DNA: TGTGCCAGTCAGGGGCAGCTGAACACTGAAGCTTTCTTT.

In this sample, this clone turned up once. The rearrangement links TRBV27 to TRBJ2-7, with D possibly being TRBD1 or TRBD2 (5 bases each). CDR1 and CDR2 (germline): MNHEY, SMNVEV (reference sequence). The V gene lost 0 bases and the J gene lost 8 bases, with 14 bases spanning the gap. CDR3 length: 14 residues. The CDR3 spells CASSLSLGVGKQYF. The DNA for the CDR3 is TGTGCCAGCAGTTTATCGCTAGGGGTCGGGAAGCAGTACTTC.

This chain connects TRBV10-3 to TRBJ1-1, with no clear D. With 2 bases removed from V and 10 bases from J, the gap between germline ends came to 14 bases. CDR3 size: 13 residues. Germline V gives CDR1 ENHRY, CDR2 SYGVKD. In DNA, the CDR3 is TGTGCCATCAGTGAGGTGGACCCCGGGCGAGCTTTCTTT. Translated: CAISEVDPGRAFF.

J is TRBJ1-3 and V is TRBV5-1; tentatively, D is TRBD1 (5 bases). The V gene's germline CDR1 is SGHRS and CDR2 YFSETQ. V gave up 0 bases and J gave up 4 bases, with 14 bases separating them. This CDR3 is built from 16 residues. The CDR3 DNA is TGCGCCAGCAGCTTGGTAGGGGTCGCAAGAGGAAACACCATATATTTT. Its protein is CASSLVGVARGNTIYF.

The chain uses TRBV18 and TRBJ1-1, with 7 bases fitting TRBD1. V dropped 1 base and J dropped 4; count of bases not matched to a gene: 9. There are 16 residues in the CDR3. Looked up from germline, CDR1 is KGHSH and CDR2 is LQKENI. DNA for the CDR3: TGTGCCAGCTCACCACTACCGACAGGGCGAGGCACTGAAGCTTTCTTT. Protein: CASSPLPTGRGTEAFF. Together with reference TRBV18 and TRBJ1-1, the CDR3 gives the full variable domain: NAGVMQNPRHLVRRRGQEARLRCSPMKGHSHVYWYRQLPEEGLKFMVYLQKENIIDESGMPKERFSAEFPKEGPSILRIQQVVRGDSAAYFCASSPLPTGRGTEAFFGQGTRLTVV.